This T cell receptor (beta chain) comes out of a study of long-term antiretroviral therapy in people with HIV. At the survey level, the v3.0 immunoSEQ assay was run. Target depth was roughly 35,000-50,000 T-cell genomes per sample. Only in-frame clones appear in the TCRdb table, and some are missing; sequencing was by immunoSEQ multiplex PCR. The repertoire holds about 28,000 clones, with around 90% as singletons. Each HIV-infected participant was given treatment in the United States. Before DNA extraction, roughly 1-11 million cryopreserved PBMC were held in the samples. J lost 7 bases, V lost 4 bases, and 11 bases had no gene match. Per the germline V gene, CDR1 is SGHDT and CDR2 is YYEEEE. The CDR3 has 14 amino acids.

The origin of this receptor is a man aged 45-60 years with HIV. The sequencing used unsorted PBMCs, collected 3.2 years before starting antiretroviral therapy. The chain recombines TRBV5-6 with TRBJ2-7, with 7 positions matching TRBD1. The chain's CDR3 is CASSQQGIYGEQYF. Written as DNA, the CDR3 is TGTGCCAGCAGCCAACAGGGGATCTATGGGGAGCAGTACTTC. Looking up the rest from reference TRBV5-6 and TRBJ2-7 gives the full variable domain: DAGVTQSPTHLIKTRGQQVTLRCSPKSGHDTVSWYQQALGQGPQFIFQYYEEEERQRGNFPDRFSGHQFPNYSSELNVNALLLGDSALYLCASSQQGIYGEQYFGPGTRLTVT.